This passage covers 32 T cell receptor beta chains from one sample sequenced in a study of shared clonotypes between healthy human individuals. Using immunoSEQ multiplex PCR, the repertoire was profiled, and TCRdb retains in-frame clones only, with some absent. The table records 2 million to 3 million clones, 93% of them present only once. The sequencing sample was made of naive CD4+ T cells from PBMCs. The subset is: CD45RA+ positively selected. The receptor source for this set is a man younger than 30 in good health. Some clones in this sample may be carry-over from other donors' samples.

The gene calls are TRBV27 and TRBJ2-1; 16 nucleotides match TRBD2. The CDR3 spans 17 residues. Unmatched junction bases numbered 13, after V lost 8 bases and J lost 9 bases. CDR1 and CDR2 (germline): MNHEY, SMNVEV (reference sequence). The CDR3 sequence is CASQRGLAGGSVAEQFF. CDR3 DNA: TGTGCCAGCCAGAGGGGACTAGCGGGAGGGAGCGTGGCTGAGCAGTTCTTC.

This chain connects TRBV4-3 to TRBJ1-4, with a tentative D call TRBD1 (5 bases). In germline, CDR1 is LGHNA, CDR2 YSLEER. This CDR3 comprises 14 residues. Trimming cost V 1 base and J 8 bases, with 11 bases left between them. The CDR3 region has the DNA TGCGCCAGCAGCCAAGGAACGGGGCGGGAAAAACTGTTTTTT. It is translated as CASSQGTGREKLFF.

CDR3 DNA: TGTGCCAGCAGATCCTGGACGGATAATTCACCCCTCCACTTT. Translating gives CASRSWTDNSPLHF. The V call is TRBV6-5, the J call TRBJ1-6; D ambiguous. Germline CDR1 is MNHEY and CDR2 is SVGAGI. V was trimmed by 6 bases and J by 5 bases, leaving 11 bases between them. The CDR3 length is 14 residues.

This chain links TRBV28 with TRBJ2-3, with TRBD1 as a possible D gene (6 bases). Germline CDR1 is MDHEN and CDR2 is SYDVKM. The CDR3 totals 14 residues. Trimming stripped 6 bases from V and 2 bases from J, with 12 bases between. This CDR3 is CASSRGQNTDTQYF. The CDR3 region has the DNA TGTGCCAGCAGCCGTGGACAGAACACAGATACGCAGTATTTT.

The rearrangement joins TRBV25-1 to TRBJ1-6; D is uncertain. The germline CDR1 and CDR2 sequences are MGHDK and SYGVNS. Trimming removed 6 bases from V and 10 bases from J, with 13 bases in between. The CDR3 covers 13 residues. The CDR3 reads CASRAQEVSPLHF. The CDR3 DNA reads TGTGCCAGCAGGGCACAAGAGGTGTCACCCCTCCACTTT.

This clone was picked up one time. This chain connects TRBV18 to TRBJ2-1; 8 nucleotides align to TRBD1. The CDR3 has 15 residues. V trimming: 1 base; J trimming: 9 bases; junction bases outside the gene matches: 8. Germline CDR1 reads KGHSH; CDR2 reads LQKENI. This chain's CDR3 is CASSPLAGGSFEQFF. In DNA, the CDR3 is TGTGCCAGCTCACCACTGGCAGGGGGCTCGTTTGAGCAGTTCTTC.

The V gene is TRBV28, the J gene TRBJ2-7; 8 bases align to TRBD2. With V trimmed by 5 bases and J by 4 bases, 13 bases remained unmatched. Germline assignment: CDR1 MDHEN and CDR2 SYDVKM. The CDR3 loop spans 16 amino acids. The CDR3 region has the DNA TGTGCCAGCAGTCCAGGGCCGGGGGGGGCGCCGTACGAGCAGTACTTC. This sequence encodes CASSPGPGGAPYEQYF.

For this clone: Additional DNA sequences in this sample encode the identical CDR3. The chain has TRBV7-9 and TRBJ1-3; no firm D call. V was pared by 5 bases and J by 7 bases, with 9 bases between. The germline V gene has CDR1 SEHNR and CDR2 FQNEAQ (reference sequence). The CDR3 totals 12 residues. In DNA, the CDR3 is TGTGCCAGCAGCCTCATCGGGAACACCATATATTTT. Its translation is CASSLIGNTIYF.

The rearrangement uses TRBV7-3 and TRBJ2-1; 8 bases line up with TRBD1. Per germline, CDR1 SGHTA and CDR2 FQGTGA. V lost 5 bases, J lost 7 bases, and 4 bases stayed unmatched. There are 13 residues in the CDR3. CDR3: CASSRRQGNEQFF. The CDR3 DNA follows: TGTGCCAGCAGCCGAAGACAGGGGAATGAGCAGTTCTTC.

This clone has just one count. The chain is built from TRBV28 and TRBJ1-5; maybe TRBD1 (5 bases). V was pared by 7 bases and J by 7 bases, with 23 bases between. The CDR3 spans 16 residues. CDR1 is MDHEN and CDR2 is SYDVKM in the germline V gene. The DNA for the CDR3 is TGTGCCAGCAACCCACCTAGAGGGAGGGGTGAACAGCCCCAGCATTTT. Translated, it gives CASNPPRGRGEQPQHF. Full variable domain (rest looked up from reference TRBV28 and TRBJ1-5): DVKVTQSSRYLVKRTGEKVFLECVQDMDHENMFWYRQDPGLGLRLIYFSYDVKMKEKGDIPEGYSVSREKKERFSLILESASTNQTSMYLCASNPPRGRGEQPQHFGDGTRLSIL.

As concerns this clone: This CDR3 is also generated by other DNA sequences in the sample. This sequence joins TRBV28 and TRBJ2-1, with a possible D match to TRBD1 (5 bases). Germline V gene lookup returns CDR1 MDHEN and CDR2 SYDVKM. This CDR3 spans 13 amino acids. The ends were cut back, 2 bases at V and 6 bases at J, with 8 bases in the middle. The CDR3 DNA sequence: TGTGCCAGCAGTTTAACAGGTCCCAATGAGCAGTTCTTC. Amino acids: CASSLTGPNEQFF. The whole variable domain, filled in from reference TRBV28 and TRBJ2-1, reads DVKVTQSSRYLVKRTGEKVFLECVQDMDHENMFWYRQDPGLGLRLIYFSYDVKMKEKGDIPEGYSVSREKKERFSLILESASTNQTSMYLCASSLTGPNEQFFGPGTRLTVL.

The V and J genes are TRBV5-4 and TRBJ1-1; no clear D. This CDR3 is built from 16 residues. Trimming pared 1 base from V and 7 bases from J, leaving 20 bases between. Germline CDR1 is SGHNT and CDR2 is YYREEE (reference sequence). CDR3 residues: CASSLYLGRNSGEAFF. CDR3 nucleotide sequence: TGTGCCAGCAGCTTGTACCTCGGCAGGAACTCTGGTGAAGCTTTCTTT.

The chain is built from TRBV6-8 and TRBJ2-6; D perhaps matches TRBD1 (6 bases). The CDR3 consists of 17 residues. The germline gives CDR1 MNHGY, CDR2 SAAAGT. V was clipped by 2 bases and J by 4 bases, with 15 bases between them. The CDR3 nucleotides are TGTGCCAGCAGTTACGGGGCCGACAGGCCCGGGGCCAACGTCCTGACTTTC. Encoded protein: CASSYGADRPGANVLTF.

The genes are TRBV5-1 and TRBJ2-7; 11 nucleotides align to TRBD2. Germline CDR1 and CDR2: SGHRS and YFSETQ. CDR3 length: 15 amino acids. Losses at the gene ends were 0 bases for V and 7 bases for J; bases not matched to a gene: 6. CDR3 sequence reads: CASSLELAGGGEQYF. The DNA for the CDR3 is TGCGCCAGCAGCTTGGAGCTAGCGGGAGGCGGAGAGCAGTACTTC.

J is TRBJ1-1 and V is TRBV2, with D tentatively TRBD1 (5 bases). Germline V lookup: CDR1 SNHLY, CDR2 FYNNEI. This CDR3 has 13 amino acids. The V end was cut by 6 bases, the J end by 1 base, with 9 bases between. In DNA form, the CDR3 reads TGTGCCAGCAGGCGGGGCTGGAACACTGAAGCTTTCTTT. As protein: CASRRGWNTEAFF.

The chain joins TRBV10-3 to TRBJ2-1, with 10 bases identical to TRBD2. Germline trimming cut 2 bases from V and 10 bases from J; bases unmatched to any gene: 8. The CDR3 consists of 15 residues. Germline assignment: CDR1 ENHRY and CDR2 SYGVKD. The CDR3: CAISEGTSVIREQFF. In DNA form, the CDR3 reads TGTGCCATCAGTGAGGGGACTAGCGTTATTCGGGAGCAGTTCTTC.

The gene calls are TRBV19 and TRBJ2-1, with 12 bases aligning to TRBD2. Germline V gene data show CDR1 as LNHDA and CDR2 as SQIVND (reference sequence). The ends lost 5 bases at V and 6 bases at J; junction bases unmatched: 14. The length of the CDR3 is 18 residues. CDR3 region: CASSGLAGRPFDTNEQFF. CDR3 DNA sequence: TGTGCCAGTAGTGGACTAGCGGGAAGACCGTTCGACACCAATGAGCAGTTCTTC.

The CDR3 nucleotides read TGCAGTGCGCCTGTTTTGGGGACCCAGTACTTC. Encoded protein: CSAPVLGTQYF. The gene calls are TRBV20-1 and TRBJ2-5; unclear D gene. The V gene's germline CDR1 is DFQATT and CDR2 SNEGSKA (reference sequence). Trimming took 6 bases from V and 7 from J, leaving 12 bases between them. This CDR3 contains 11 residues.

Turning to this clone: A read error may produce the germline difference seen at one junction end. Other DNA sequences of this sample code for an identical CDR3. The chain recombines TRBV28 with TRBJ2-2; D tentatively fits TRBD1 or TRBD2 (5 bases each). Germline V gene sequence: CDR1 MDHEN, CDR2 SYDVKM. CDR3 length equals 16 residues. The CDR3 DNA follows: TGTGCCAGCAGTTCCCATTCCGGAATAGGGACCGGGGAGTTGTTTTTT. Amino acids: CASSSHSGIGTGELFF.

The chain links TRBV6-6 to TRBJ2-2; unclear D gene. Trimming removed 2 bases at V and 0 bases at J, with 4 bases between. Germline V lookup: CDR1 MNHNY, CDR2 SVGAGI (reference sequence). CDR3 length: 14 amino acids. In nucleotides, the CDR3 is TGTGCCAGCAGTTACCCCCCGAACACCGGGGAGCTGTTTTTT. Translated: CASSYPPNTGELFF.

This clone occurred once. V is TRBV5-6 and J is TRBJ1-6; 9 bases are a match to TRBD1. In germline, CDR1 is SGHDT, CDR2 YYEEEE. The ends lost 3 bases at V and 7 bases at J; junction bases unmatched: 5. This CDR3 has 15 residues. The CDR3 loop is CASSSSGTGNSPLHF. For the CDR3, the DNA is TGTGCCAGCAGCTCGTCCGGGACAGGGAATTCACCCCTCCACTTT.

A remark on this clone: The sample has other DNA sequences that encode this CDR3 too. The rearrangement uses TRBV9 and TRBJ2-2; D is ambiguous. Trimming pared 0 bases from V and 4 bases from J, leaving 7 bases between. This CDR3 is 14 amino acids long. Germline V gives CDR1 SGDLS, CDR2 YYNGEE. The CDR3 is CASSVGQVTGELFF. CDR3 DNA sequence: TGTGCCAGCAGCGTAGGGCAAGTCACCGGGGAGCTGTTTTTT.

This chain uses TRBV7-2 with TRBJ2-7; 11 nucleotides line up with TRBD2. Germline-derived CDR1 and CDR2 are SGHTA and FQGNSA. The V and J ends lost 5 bases and 5 bases, in that order; junction bases with no gene match: 11. This CDR3 region has 16 residues. CDR3 residues: CASSPPGLAALNEQYF. The CDR3 bases are TGTGCCAGCAGCCCCCCGGGACTAGCGGCCTTAAACGAGCAGTACTTC. Using reference TRBV7-2 and TRBJ2-7 for the parts outside the CDR3, the full variable domain is GAGVSQSPSNKVTEKGKDVELRCDPISGHTALYWYRQSLGQGLEFLIYFQGNSAPDKSGLPSDRFSAERTGGSVSTLTIQRTQQEDSAVYLCASSPPGLAALNEQYFGPGTRLTVT.

The J gene is TRBJ1-1, the V gene TRBV10-3, with 9 bases identical to TRBD1. The junction had 7 bases not matched to a gene; V was cut back by 6 bases and J by 5 bases. Germline assignment: CDR1 ENHRY and CDR2 SYGVKD. This CDR3 is 14 amino acids long. CDR3 sequence reads: CAIRMGQGETEAFF. CDR3 nucleotide sequence: TGTGCCATCAGAATGGGACAGGGAGAGACTGAAGCTTTCTTT.

The chain couples TRBV7-9 to TRBJ1-4; possibly TRBD1 for D (5 bases). The CDR3 totals 14 residues. Germline V gives CDR1 SEHNR, CDR2 FQNEAQ (reference sequence). V lost 1 base to trimming and J lost 7 bases, with 10 bases between them. The chain's CDR3 is CASSLEGRGEKLFF. The CDR3 DNA follows: TGTGCCAGCAGCTTAGAAGGGAGGGGTGAAAAACTGTTTTTT.

The chain is built from TRBV7-9 and TRBJ1-2; 7 bases agree with TRBD1. The CDR3 spans 14 residues. Trimming at V came to 3 bases and at J to 6 bases, leaving 7 bases not matched to a gene. CDR1 and CDR2 from the germline V gene are SEHNR and FQNEAQ (reference sequence). CDR3 DNA sequence: TGTGCCAGCAGCTTGAACCAGGGGGAGAATGGCTACACCTTC. The encoded protein is CASSLNQGENGYTF.

The V call is TRBV7-2, the J call TRBJ2-7, with a weak D call TRBD1 (6 bases). V lost 5 bases and J 2 bases, leaving 7 bases between the germline ends. The CDR3 consists of 12 residues. Per the germline V gene, CDR1 is SGHTA and CDR2 is FQGNSA. The CDR3 region has the DNA TGTGCCAGCAGCCGGGACACCTACGAGCAGTACTTC. It specifies CASSRDTYEQYF.

This clone is a singleton in its sample. The chain uses TRBV11-3 and TRBJ2-7, with TRBD1 as a possible D gene (6 bases). There are 11 residues in the CDR3. Germline assignment: CDR1 SGHNT and CDR2 YENEEA. V was cut by 1 base and J by 9 bases, with 7 bases left in between. CDR3 DNA: TGTGCCAGCAGCTTAGTCAGGGGGCAGTACTTC. Translation: CASSLVRGQYF.

This chain joins TRBV6-5 and TRBJ1-1, with D unclear. The CDR3 runs 15 residues. V was clipped by 4 bases and J by 1 base, with 13 bases between them. Germline V gene sequence: CDR1 MNHEY, CDR2 SVGAGI. CDR3 amino acids: CASSSTPTANTEAFF. Here the CDR3 DNA reads TGTGCCAGCAGTTCAACCCCTACGGCGAACACTGAAGCTTTCTTT.

This chain joins TRBV27 and TRBJ2-6; D uncertain. Trimming left V 0 bases short and J 4 bases short, with 10 bases between. The CDR3 contains 16 residues. Germline loops: CDR1 MNHEY, CDR2 SMNVEV (reference sequence). The CDR3, as DNA: TGTGCCAGCAGTTTATCGTTGCCGTCCGGGGCCAACGTCCTGACTTTC. Its translation is CASSLSLPSGANVLTF.

The genes are TRBV5-6 and TRBJ1-6; D remains unclear. The CDR3 is made up of 13 amino acids. The V gene lost 4 bases and the J gene lost 9 bases, with 11 bases spanning the gap. CDR1 is SGHDT, CDR2 YYEEEE, per germline. The DNA for the CDR3 is TGTGCCAGCAGCCCTGACCCTTCTTCACCCCTCCACTTT. It is translated as CASSPDPSSPLHF.

The rearrangement links TRBV5-1 to TRBJ1-5; weak D call: TRBD1 (5 bases). Per the germline V gene, CDR1 is SGHRS and CDR2 is YFSETQ. Trimming shortened V by 4 bases and J by 0 bases, and 14 bases separated the two germline ends. CDR3 size: 16 residues. Written as DNA, the CDR3 is TGCGCCAGCAGCCTAGGGGACCTTTTTAGCAATCAGCCCCAGCATTTT. Amino acid sequence: CASSLGDLFSNQPQHF.